The 16 T cell receptor beta chains listed next were all sequenced from one sample in a study of cytomegalovirus exposure and HLA in healthy donors (dated by TCRdb to about 2017). The library relied on the immunoSEQ multiplex PCR assay. The multiplex PCR relied on a mix of 60 forward primers for TCR Vbeta segments and 13 reverse primers for TCR Jbeta segments. TCRdb carries this immuneACCESS record with in-frame sequences only. Its versions omit some clonotypes, under half of them owing to an unresolved V gene in the studies checked, with the rest unexplained. This sample comprises around 91,000 clones, roughly 78% of them detected only once. The top ten clones comprise around 4% of the sample. Specimen: PBMCs. The receptors stem from a male donor in good health and CMV-seropositive.

V and J are TRBV30 and TRBJ2-2, with 8 bases lining up with TRBD2. From germline, CDR1 is GTSNPN and CDR2 SVGIG (reference sequence). The CDR3 covers 15 residues. The ends lost 0 bases at V and 1 base at J; junction bases unmatched: 1. The DNA of the CDR3 is TGTGCCTGGAGTGTAGCGGGGGTGAACACCGGGGAGCTGTTTTTT. Amino acids: CAWSVAGVNTGELFF.

V is TRBV30 and J is TRBJ2-1; D ambiguous. V dropped 0 bases and J dropped 4 bases, with 7 bases sitting between them. CDR1 and CDR2 (germline): GTSNPN, SVGIG (reference sequence). CDR3 length: 13 residues. This CDR3 is CAWSVQKYNEQFF. DNA for the CDR3: TGTGCCTGGAGTGTACAGAAATACAATGAGCAGTTCTTC. The whole variable domain, remainder taken from reference TRBV30 and TRBJ2-1, is SQTIHQWPATLVQPVGSPLSLECTVEGTSNPNLYWYRQAAGRGLQLLFYSVGIGQISSEVPQNLSASRPQDRQFILSSKKLLLSDSGFYLCAWSVQKYNEQFFGPGTRLTVL.

CDR3 protein: CASKIGGGINEKLFF. The CDR3 bases are TGTGCCAGCAAAATTGGGGGGGGGATTAATGAAAAACTGTTTTTT. This chain connects TRBV28 to TRBJ1-4; D may be TRBD1 (5 bases). V was clipped by 7 bases and J by 4 bases, with 16 bases between them. Germline V gene lookup returns CDR1 MDHEN and CDR2 SYDVKM. The CDR3 is 15 residues long.

The chain's CDR3 is CASSPGNTEAFF. The CDR3 DNA reads as TGTGCCAGCAGCCCGGGGAACACTGAAGCTTTCTTT. V is TRBV28 and J is TRBJ1-1, with D uncertain. The CDR3 has 12 amino acids. Germline V gene data show CDR1 as MDHEN and CDR2 as SYDVKM. With 6 bases removed from V and 1 base from J, the gap between germline ends came to 6 bases.

A few counts support this clone. The chain is built from TRBV4-1 and TRBJ2-7; D remains ambiguous. The V end was cut by 5 bases, the J end by 4 bases, with 6 bases between. Per the germline V gene, CDR1 is MGHRA and CDR2 is YSYEKL. The CDR3 is 11 amino acids. CDR3 sequence: CASSSSYEQYF. For the CDR3, the DNA is TGCGCCAGCAGCTCGAGTTACGAGCAGTACTTC.

The chain recombines TRBV10-3 with TRBJ1-5; D not resolved. The CDR3 consists of 15 residues. Germline CDR1 is ENHRY and CDR2 is SYGVKD. V lost 0 bases, J lost 4 bases, and 10 bases lay in between. The CDR3 is CAISESETLNQPQHF. The CDR3 DNA is TGTGCCATCAGTGAGTCAGAAACTTTAAATCAGCCCCAGCATTTT.

The chain uses TRBV7-9 and TRBJ1-4, with TRBD1 identical over 9 bases. V lost 4 bases, J lost 6 bases, and 6 bases stayed unmatched. CDR3 length: 15 residues. Germline lookup yields CDR1 SEHNR and CDR2 FQNEAQ (reference sequence). CDR3 in amino acids: CASSSRGDRDEKLFF. CDR3 DNA: TGTGCCAGCAGCTCCAGGGGGGACAGGGATGAAAAACTGTTTTTT.

About this clone itself: Compared with germline, one end of the junction differs, possibly owing to a read error. The gene calls are TRBV7-9 and TRBJ2-7; D may be TRBD2 (7 bases). CDR1 SEHNR and CDR2 FQNEAQ come from the germline V gene (reference sequence). The CDR3 length is 12 residues. CDR3 DNA sequence: TGTTCCAGCAGAAGGGGGGGCTACGAGCAGTACTTC. This translates into CSSRRGGYEQYF.

This clone has only a few counts. This chain joins TRBV2 and TRBJ2-1; D possibly corresponds to TRBD2 (6 bases). The germline CDR1 and CDR2 sequences are SNHLY and FYNNEI. Between the trimmed V and J ends, which lost 8 bases and 0 bases, there was a span of 17 bases. This CDR3 contains 16 residues. CDR3 sequence (DNA): TGTGCCAGCTTATGGGGCGGGGATAGCTCCTACAATGAGCAGTTCTTC. Encoded protein: CASLWGGDSSYNEQFF.

The chain recombines TRBV28 with TRBJ2-7; 9 nucleotides align to TRBD1. Germline V CDR1 and CDR2: MDHEN, SYDVKM. V shed 5 bases, J shed 1 base, and the junction held 9 bases outside the gene matches. The CDR3 totals 16 residues. The CDR3 DNA sequence: TGTGCCAGCAGTAAGCCGGGACAGGGTTTTTCCTACGAGCAGTACTTC. Translation gives CASSKPGQGFSYEQYF. The entire variable domain, with the rest obtained from reference TRBV28 and TRBJ2-7, is as follows: DVKVTQSSRYLVKRTGEKVFLECVQDMDHENMFWYRQDPGLGLRLIYFSYDVKMKEKGDIPEGYSVSREKKERFSLILESASTNQTSMYLCASSKPGQGFSYEQYFGPGTRLTVT.

The chain employs TRBV27 and TRBJ2-5, with 13 bases lining up with TRBD2. The CDR3 has 16 residues. Germline V gives CDR1 MNHEY, CDR2 SMNVEV (reference sequence). J was trimmed by 5 bases and V by 2 bases; bases with no gene match: 5. In DNA, the CDR3 is TGTGCCAGCAGTTTAGGACTAGCGGGAGAACATGAGACCCAGTACTTC. It encodes CASSLGLAGEHETQYF.

This clone came up once. This chain joins TRBV28 and TRBJ1-2; D gene unclear. Germline loops: CDR1 MDHEN, CDR2 SYDVKM. V was pared by 5 bases and J by 4 bases, with 23 bases between. The CDR3 is 17 residues long. The CDR3 nucleotides are TGTGCCAGCAGTCCAACCCACCTGGGAGGGCTGGGCTATGGCTACACCTTC. Encoded protein: CASSPTHLGGLGYGYTF.

The chain has TRBV6-4 and TRBJ2-5, with 10 bases lining up with TRBD2. Germline CDR1 is MRHNA and CDR2 is SNTAGT. The J segment lost 4 bases and the V segment lost 5 bases, leaving 1 base of the junction unmatched. This CDR3 spans 13 amino acids. The CDR3 region is CASSRTSGETQYF. The CDR3 DNA reads TGTGCCAGCAGTAGGACTAGCGGAGAGACCCAGTACTTC.

The chain is built from TRBV5-6 and TRBJ2-2; D uncertain. Germline V gene lookup returns CDR1 SGHDT and CDR2 YYEEEE. The length of the CDR3 is 14 residues. V lost 0 bases and J lost 7, with 10 bases in between. This chain's CDR3 is CASSLGRLGGELFF. The CDR3 DNA reads TGTGCCAGCAGCTTGGGCAGGCTGGGCGGGGAGCTGTTTTTT.

This chain links TRBV5-4 with TRBJ1-1, with D hard to call. The CDR3 runs to 14 residues. Germline CDR1 SGHNT, CDR2 YYREEE (reference sequence). V gave up 4 bases and J gave up 1 base, with 11 bases separating them. The CDR3 region has the DNA TGTGCCAGCAGCCCCAGACTCCAGAACACTGAAGCTTTCTTT. Encoded protein: CASSPRLQNTEAFF.

The chain has TRBV27 and TRBJ2-2; the D is unclear. The V end lost 4 bases, the J end lost 0 bases, and 15 bases lay between the germline ends. Germline V CDR1 and CDR2: MNHEY, SMNVEV (reference sequence). This CDR3 has 17 residues. The CDR3 DNA follows: TGTGCCAGCAGTTCGACGGGTCCAGCCGCGAACACCGGGGAGCTGTTTTTT. It specifies CASSSTGPAANTGELFF.